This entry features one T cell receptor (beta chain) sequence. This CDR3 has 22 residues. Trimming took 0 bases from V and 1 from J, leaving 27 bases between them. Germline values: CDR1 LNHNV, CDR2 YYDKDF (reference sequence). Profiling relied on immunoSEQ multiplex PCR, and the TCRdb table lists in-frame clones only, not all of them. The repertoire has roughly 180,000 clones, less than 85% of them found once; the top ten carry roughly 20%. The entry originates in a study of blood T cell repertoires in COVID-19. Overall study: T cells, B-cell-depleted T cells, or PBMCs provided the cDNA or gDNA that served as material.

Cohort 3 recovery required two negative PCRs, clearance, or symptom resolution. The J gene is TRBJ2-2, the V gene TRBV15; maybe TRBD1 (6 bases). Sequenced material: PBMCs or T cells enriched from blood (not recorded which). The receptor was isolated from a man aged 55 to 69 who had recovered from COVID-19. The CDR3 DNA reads TGTGCCACCAGCAGAGACCATTCCCCTCGACCAGGGGCAGACTTGAACACCGGGGAGCTGTTTTTT. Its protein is CATSRDHSPRPGADLNTGELFF.